This entry features one TCR beta chain sequence. Its antigen is still unknown. No base-level quality is on record; no much larger clone is a single base apart. The data originate from a study of a mutant IDH1 vaccine in newly diagnosed glioma (dated by TCRdb to the early 2020s). For the wider study: Eight vaccinations were administered to patients in weeks 1, 3, 5, 7, 11, 15, 19 and 23, corresponding to visits V03 through V10. Vaccination began 4-6 weeks after radiotherapy alone, or alongside temozolomide cycles in the chemotherapy-containing groups. Of the 32 patients who were treated, around 60% were male and around 40% were female, and the mean age was around 40 years. Prior to enrollment, patients had been given standard therapy consisting of radiotherapy alone, temozolomide alone, or radiochemotherapy with temozolomide, with the combination given to most patients. Six visits were used for peripheral blood collection: V03 (baseline), V05, V07, V10, V12 and V13. Longitudinal TCRB deep sequencing was done for some 26 treated patients, wherever samples were available for exploratory analyses.

What the authors observed across the whole study: According to the authors, sample limitations meant that analyses of patient blood samples could not be reproduced. PBMC samples for TCRB deep sequencing were selected based on availability. Changes in the top peripheral T cell clonotypes picked up by TCRB sequencing did not appear to be linked to pseudoprogression. Across multiple MHC alleles, vaccine-induced immune responses were seen in just over 90% of patients.

Library preparation used the immunoSEQ multiplex PCR assay. Following the manufacturer's protocol, the hsTCRB Kit was used to amplify rearranged TCR beta chain sequences. An Illumina MiSeq was used to sequence the TCRB libraries. The paper's data handling went like this. The proprietary platform of the kit vendor was used for demultiplexing, trimming and gene mapping. The immuneACCESS repertoire file appears here via TCRdb, limited to in-frame rearrangements. These files lack a portion of the clones; in checked studies, under half of the deficit traces to unresolved V genes, and the cause of the others is not known. That table furnishes V, J and clone size, whereas the DNA furnished D and trimming. This sample is represented by approximately 60,000 clones; about nine tenths of them were singletons. Approximately 4.2% of the sample belongs to the ten largest clones. Read against the paper, the sample's time point label means: week 5, during vaccination. Each vaccine dose, consisting of 300 ug of a 20-mer mutant IDH1 peptide in Montanide, was administered subcutaneously with topical imiquimod. All donors had newly diagnosed IDH1-mutant astrocytomas of WHO grade 3 or 4 that showed loss of nuclear ATRX. The samples were drawn from NOA16, a multicentre, single-arm, open-label phase I trial in Germany that tested a mutant IDH1 peptide vaccine in humans for the first time. The DNeasy Blood and Tissue Kit was used to extract genomic DNA from EDTA blood for TCRB sequencing.

Ends trimmed: V by 8 bases, J by 4 bases; bases unmatched to a gene: 34. The germline V gene (reference sequence) gives CDR1 as MNHEY and CDR2 as SMNVEV. From cysteine to phenylalanine, the CDR3 is 22 amino acids long. Just CDR3 DNA is preserved here, 66 bases in frame from base 1. The sequences come from PBMCs, collected from a glioma patient whose treatment included an IDH1 peptide vaccine. This sequence originates from a woman in her 40s with glioma. The chain couples TRBV27 to TRBJ1-1; TRBD1 lines up with 7 middle nucleotides. Here the CDR3 is given as CASGAPLYKPPVSGGIGTEAFF. The DNA reads TGTGCCAGCGGAGCTCCCCTATACAAACCTCCTGTGTCAGGGGGTATCGGCACTGAAGCTTTCTTT.